This T cell receptor (beta chain) was observed in a study of blood T cell repertoires in COVID-19. Study-level background: There were acute and convalescent COVID-19 samples, and they came from the United States, Italy and Spain.

TCRdb's table, derived via immunoSEQ multiplex PCR, lists solely in-frame clones and lacks some. This sample has some 210,000 clones, with 81% found just once. Enrolled through a virtual design, the participants were between 18 and 89 years of age and came from fewer than 30 US areas. Participants' reported clinical history set cohort assignment. This clonotype was obtained from a woman aged 45-65 years with acute COVID-19. The sequencing input was PBMCs or T cells enriched from blood (not recorded which).

The CDR3 loop is CASSVTGTGNLNEQFF. The DNA for the CDR3 is TGTGCCAGCAGCGTAACCGGGACAGGGAATTTAAATGAGCAGTTCTTC. J is TRBJ2-1 and V is TRBV9; 9 bases map to TRBD1. Looked up from germline, CDR1 is SGDLS and CDR2 is YYNGEE. V lost 1 base and J lost 7; bases outside the gene matches: 9. This CDR3 has 16 amino acids.